These 21 T cell receptor beta chains originate from one sample sequenced in a study of T-cell reconstitution after alpha-beta-depleted transplantation in children. It was with unique molecular identifiers that the TCRbeta library was prepared. TCRdb re-analysed the PCR reads in MiXCR, keeping a single row per CDR3 protein. The sample carries about 500,000 distinct CDR3 sequences, roughly 33% recorded once. The sample consisted of PBMCs from the stem cell graft donor, taken from the stem cell graft. All receptors come from a human donor who donated a stem cell graft to a child with aplastic anemia.

This clonotype showed up just a few times. This chain links TRBV7-9 with TRBJ2-7; a weak D match, TRBD1 (5 bases). The germline CDR1 and CDR2 sequences are SEHNR and FQNEAQ (reference sequence). The CDR3 length is 13 residues. Trimming shortened V by 1 base and J by 6 bases, and 10 bases separated the two germline ends. The CDR3 loop reads CASSLGPGAEQYV. The CDR3, as DNA: TGTGCCAGCAGCTTAGGACCTGGGGCCGAGCAGTACGTC.

This clonotype has just a few counts. This chain links TRBV7-8 with TRBJ1-1; TRBD1 is a possible D gene (6 bases). Trimming left V 5 bases short and J 3 bases short, with 16 bases between. The V gene's germline CDR1 is SGHVS and CDR2 FQNEAQ. This CDR3 has 15 residues. The CDR3 nucleotides read TGTGCCAGCAGCCCAATGGGGGGCTTAGACACTGAAGCTTTCTTT. This codes for CASSPMGGLDTEAFF.

The chain has TRBV20-1 and TRBJ2-5; a possible D gene is TRBD1 (6 bases). The CDR3 is made up of 12 amino acids. Per germline, CDR1 DFQATT and CDR2 SNEGSKA (reference sequence). V was clipped by 8 bases and J by 4 bases, with 14 bases between them. The CDR3 nucleotides are TGCAGTAAAGGACAGCCAGGAGAGACCCAGTACTTC. Encoded protein: CSKGQPGETQYF.

The chain employs TRBV19 and TRBJ2-1; tentative D call: TRBD2 (6 bases). Trimming stripped 5 bases from V and 6 bases from J, with 11 bases between. This CDR3 contains 13 residues. The germline V gene has CDR1 LNHDA and CDR2 SQIVND (reference sequence). The CDR3: CASSSLTSNEQFF. CDR3 nucleotide sequence: TGTGCCAGTAGTTCACTGACTAGCAATGAGCAGTTCTTC.

Only a few counts were recorded for this clonotype. The chain is built from TRBV6-2 or TRBV6-3 and TRBJ2-7, with D tentatively TRBD1 or TRBD2 (6 bases each). The CDR3 is made up of 16 amino acids. Trimming took off 7 bases at V and 2 bases at J, with 21 bases between the two ends. CDR1 and CDR2 from the germline V gene are MNHEY and SVGEGT. CDR3 loop: CASIKGGTRSTYEQYF. In DNA, the CDR3 is TGTGCCAGCATTAAGGGCGGGACAAGGAGCACCTACGAGCAGTACTTC.

CDR3 loop: CASSLAQGSLNEQFF. DNA of the CDR3: TGTGCCAGCAGCTTAGCACAGGGATCCCTCAATGAGCAGTTCTTC. The chain carries TRBV7-9 and TRBJ2-1, with a tentative D call TRBD1 (6 bases). Germline V gives CDR1 SEHNR, CDR2 FQNEAQ (reference sequence). Trimming removed 0 bases from V and 6 bases from J, with 12 bases in between. The CDR3 has 15 amino acids.

This clonotype turned up a few times. The CDR3 DNA reads TGTGCCAGCAGCCAGAAACCGGGACAGGGATCTGGGGCCAACGTCCTGACTTTC. Its translation is CASSQKPGQGSGANVLTF. The V call is TRBV4-2, the J call TRBJ2-6, with 9 nucleotides matching TRBD1. With 3 bases clipped from V and 1 base from J, the junction kept 7 bases outside the gene matches. Germline V gene sequence: CDR1 LGHNA, CDR2 YNFKEQ. CDR3 length: 18 amino acids.

This clonotype was seen more than once but under ten times. This chain uses TRBV5-1 with TRBJ2-7; TRBD1 matches 7 bases. CDR1 SGHRS and CDR2 YFSETQ come from the germline V gene. The J segment lost 7 bases and the V segment lost 2 bases, leaving 9 bases of the junction unmatched. This CDR3 is built from 14 residues. CDR3: CASSFRDSLGEQYF. CDR3 bases: TGCGCCAGCAGCTTCCGGGACAGCCTCGGGGAGCAGTACTTC. The complete variable domain, with remaining parts taken from reference TRBV5-1 and TRBJ2-7, reads KAGVTQTPRYLIKTRGQQVTLSCSPISGHRSVSWYQQTPGQGLQFLFEYFSETQRNKGNFPGRFSGRQFSNSRSEMNVSTLELGDSALYLCASSFRDSLGEQYFGPGTRLTVT.

As concerns this clonotype: A read error is possible here, since a much larger clone lies one base away. The gene calls are TRBV20-1 and TRBJ2-7; D might be TRBD1 (5 bases). The length of the CDR3 is 14 residues. Germline CDR1 is DFQATT and CDR2 is SNEGSKA (reference sequence). V lost 4 bases to trimming and J lost 6 bases, with 19 bases between them. CDR3 region: CSANIQGRSCEQYF. The DNA for the CDR3 is TGCAGTGCTAATATTCAGGGTCGGTCTTGCGAGCAGTACTTC.

The rearrangement uses TRBV14 and TRBJ1-1, with 7 bases aligning to TRBD1. Germline values: CDR1 SGHDN, CDR2 FVKESK. Trimming removed 1 base from V and 0 bases from J; junction bases left unmatched: 11. The CDR3 sequence is 18 residues long. CDR3 nucleotide sequence: TGTGCCAGCAGCCAAGCCCACGGGACAGTAAGCTTGAACACTGAAGCTTTCTTT. This translates into CASSQAHGTVSLNTEAFF.

This clonotype occurred a few times. The rearrangement uses TRBV7-8 and TRBJ1-1; D unclear. The length of the CDR3 is 14 residues. Between the trimmed V and J ends, which lost 1 base and 7 bases, there was a span of 13 bases. Germline V gene lookup returns CDR1 SGHVS and CDR2 FQNEAQ. In nucleotides, the CDR3 is TGTGCCAGCAGCTTAGAGGAGGGCGGGTTTGAAGCTTTCTTT. This codes for CASSLEEGGFEAFF.

This clonotype was counted between two and nine times. This sequence joins TRBV13 and TRBJ2-7, with 7 positions matching TRBD1. CDR3 size: 15 residues. The V segment lost 5 bases and the J segment 4 bases; nucleotides outside the gene matches: 11. From germline, CDR1 is PRHDT and CDR2 FYEKMQ (reference sequence). The CDR3 reads CASSAGQDRSYEQYF. Written as DNA, the CDR3 is TGTGCCAGCAGCGCCGGACAGGATCGATCTTACGAGCAGTACTTC.

This clonotype has just one count. This chain connects TRBV9 to TRBJ2-1; 10 bases agree with TRBD2. Germline CDR1 reads SGDLS; CDR2 reads YYNGEE. With V trimmed by 3 bases and J by 8 bases, 5 bases remained unmatched. This CDR3 is built from 14 residues. The DNA for the CDR3 is TGTGCCAGCAGCGCCGGGACTAGCGTAGATGAGCAGTTCTTC. Its translation is CASSAGTSVDEQFF.

The chain recombines TRBV29-1 with TRBJ2-4; perhaps D is TRBD1 or TRBD2 (5 bases each). The V end lost 6 bases, the J end lost 6 bases, and 15 bases lay between the germline ends. The CDR3 extends over 13 amino acids. Per germline, CDR1 SQVTM and CDR2 ANQGSEA. The CDR3 DNA reads as TGCAGCGTCCAGTGGGGGACCGGAAACATTCAGTACTTC. Amino acid sequence: CSVQWGTGNIQYF.

The J gene is TRBJ1-2, the V gene TRBV7-8; 7 nucleotides agree with TRBD1. Losses at the gene ends were 1 base for V and 0 bases for J; bases not matched to a gene: 17. Looked up from germline, CDR1 is SGHVS and CDR2 is FQNEAQ. The CDR3 consists of 20 residues. CDR3 amino acids: CASSLGTTGEGSRANYGYTF. Written as DNA, the CDR3 is TGTGCCAGCAGCTTAGGGACTACAGGGGAGGGTAGTAGGGCTAACTATGGCTACACCTTC.

J is TRBJ1-4 and V is TRBV4-2, with no clear D. Trimming removed 0 bases at V and 8 bases at J, with 13 bases between. CDR3 length: 15 amino acids. Germline V gene lookup returns CDR1 LGHNA and CDR2 YNFKEQ. DNA for the CDR3: TGTGCCAGCAGCCAAGACCCCCGCAGGAAGGAAAAACTGTTTTTT. This encodes CASSQDPRRKEKLFF.

This clonotype was picked up a small number of times. V is TRBV7-9 and J is TRBJ2-1, with D possibly matching TRBD2 (5 bases). Looked up from germline, CDR1 is SEHNR and CDR2 is FQNEAQ (reference sequence). This CDR3 comprises 14 residues. V lost 1 base and J lost 3, with 7 bases in between. The CDR3: CASSLGGNYNEQFF. CDR3 coding DNA: TGTGCCAGCAGCTTAGGAGGGAACTACAATGAGCAGTTCTTC.

This chain joins TRBV7-2 and TRBJ2-5, with TRBD2 matching 10 bases. The CDR3 has 16 amino acids. Germline values: CDR1 SGHTA, CDR2 FQGNSA. With V trimmed by 5 bases and J by 1 base, 7 bases remained unmatched. CDR3 sequence reads: CASSLGTSAGQETQYF. The CDR3 bases are TGTGCCAGCAGCCTGGGGACTAGCGCTGGCCAAGAGACCCAGTACTTC.

The chain recombines TRBV18 with TRBJ2-7; D assignment may be TRBD1 or TRBD2 (7 bases each). The CDR3 sequence is 14 residues long. V was pared by 3 bases and J by 3 bases, with 12 bases between. The germline gives CDR1 KGHSH, CDR2 LQKENI. CDR3 region: CASSPQGGFYEQYF. The CDR3 coding sequence is TGTGCCAGCTCACCTCAGGGGGGGTTCTACGAGCAGTACTTC.

This chain uses TRBV6-2 or TRBV6-3 with TRBJ2-3; the match to TRBD2 covers 9 bases. Germline CDR1 is MNHEY and CDR2 is SVGEGT. V lost 2 bases to trimming and J lost 0 bases; unmatched junction nucleotides: 0. CDR3 length: 15 amino acids. CDR3 coding DNA: TGTGCCAGCAGTTACACTAGCGGGAGCACAGATACGCAGTATTTT. Amino acids: CASSYTSGSTDTQYF.

This clonotype was counted between two and nine times. CDR3 loop: CASSFSSGIYNEQFF. The CDR3 DNA sequence: TGTGCCAGCAGTTTCTCTAGCGGGATCTACAATGAGCAGTTCTTC. The chain has TRBV28 and TRBJ2-1; 9 bases fit TRBD2. Trimming cost V 3 bases and J 3 bases; bases outside gene matches: 3. This CDR3 contains 15 residues. Germline CDR1 and CDR2: MDHEN and SYDVKM.